The 22 T cell receptor beta chains below were found in one sample sequenced in a study of blood T cell repertoires in COVID-19. Generated by immunoSEQ multiplex PCR, the TCRdb table keeps only in-frame clones and is missing some. The data show approximately 100,000 clones, approximately 86% seen once. The sample consisted of peripheral blood. Receptor source: an older woman with acute or convalescent COVID-19.

V and J are TRBV20-1 and TRBJ2-7; no firm D call. The CDR3 consists of 11 residues. Trimming stripped 0 bases from V and 3 bases from J, with 3 bases between. Looked up from germline, CDR1 is DFQATT and CDR2 is SNEGSKA (reference sequence). This CDR3 reads CSARDSYEQYF. Here the CDR3 DNA reads TGCAGTGCTAGAGACAGCTACGAGCAGTACTTC.

The CDR3 coding sequence is TGCAGCGTTGTTAGACAGTTTGACACTGAAGCTTTCTTT. Translated, it gives CSVVRQFDTEAFF. The chain combines TRBV29-1 with TRBJ1-1; a possible D gene is TRBD1 (5 bases). Germline CDR1 is SQVTM and CDR2 is ANQGSEA. There are 13 residues in the CDR3. Trimming pared 4 bases from V and 3 bases from J, leaving 12 bases between. Based on the CDR3 plus reference TRBV29-1 and TRBJ1-1, the full variable domain is SAVISQKPSRDICQRGTSLTIQCQVDSQVTMMFWYRQQPGQSLTLIATANQGSEATYESGFVIDKFPISRPNLTFSTLTVSNMSPEDSSIYLCSVVRQFDTEAFFGQGTRLTVV.

CDR3 DNA: TGTGCCAGCAGCTTCGCACAGGGCCCTGAAGCTTTCTTT. It encodes CASSFAQGPEAFF. The chain employs TRBV5-6 and TRBJ1-1, with D perhaps matching TRBD1 (6 bases). CDR3 length: 13 residues. Trimming removed 2 bases at V and 6 bases at J, with 11 bases between. Germline CDR1 is SGHDT and CDR2 is YYEEEE. Combining the CDR3 with reference TRBV5-6 and TRBJ1-1 gives the whole variable domain DAGVTQSPTHLIKTRGQQVTLRCSPKSGHDTVSWYQQALGQGPQFIFQYYEEEERQRGNFPDRFSGHQFPNYSSELNVNALLLGDSALYLCASSFAQGPEAFFGQGTRLTVV.

Here the CDR3 DNA reads TGTGCCAGTAGTTTAGGGGGAGGGTCGTACAATGAGCAGTTCTTC. Residues: CASSLGGGSYNEQFF. V usage is TRBV19 and J usage is TRBJ2-1; D is perhaps TRBD2 (7 bases). The germline V gene encodes CDR1 LNHDA and CDR2 SQIVND (reference sequence). V was trimmed by 5 bases and J by 4 bases, leaving 15 bases between them. There are 15 residues in the CDR3.

The chain joins TRBV2 to TRBJ1-1; 9 bases agree with TRBD1. V lost 6 bases to trimming and J lost 3 bases; unmatched junction nucleotides: 5. The length of the CDR3 is 14 residues. CDR1 is SNHLY, CDR2 FYNNEI, per germline. This CDR3 reads CASSLTGGDTEAFF. In nucleotides, the CDR3 is TGTGCCAGCAGCCTGACAGGGGGGGACACTGAAGCTTTCTTT.

The rearrangement joins TRBV9 to TRBJ1-1; 7 bases match TRBD1. This CDR3 comprises 15 residues. Looked up from germline, CDR1 is SGDLS and CDR2 is YYNGEE. J lost 1 base, V lost 3 bases, and 6 bases had no gene match. This CDR3 is CASSGGQGENTEAFF. CDR3 nucleotides: TGTGCCAGCAGCGGAGGGCAGGGGGAGAACACTGAAGCTTTCTTT.

The chain uses TRBV5-1 and TRBJ2-1; 7 nucleotides agree with TRBD2. Germline CDR1 SGHRS, CDR2 YFSETQ. The CDR3 spans 16 residues. V dropped 1 base and J dropped 4; count of bases not matched to a gene: 8. For the CDR3, the DNA is TGCGCCAGCAGCTTGATAGCGGGTCGGGGATACAATGAGCAGTTCTTC. Encoded protein: CASSLIAGRGYNEQFF.

The rearrangement links TRBV10-3 to TRBJ2-7; TRBD1 might be the D (5 bases). Trimming cost V 3 bases and J 0 bases, with 15 bases left between them. Germline V lookup: CDR1 ENHRY, CDR2 SYGVKD. The CDR3 has 16 amino acids. The CDR3 nucleotides are TGTGCCATCAGTGATTCTCGGACACATAGCTCCTACGAGCAGTACGTC. Residues: CAISDSRTHSSYEQYV.

CDR3 protein: CASSLVTSGKDEQFF. CDR3 DNA sequence: TGTGCCAGCAGCTTAGTCACTAGCGGGAAGGATGAGCAGTTCTTC. The chain recombines TRBV11-2 with TRBJ2-1; 10 nucleotides agree with TRBD2. Germline V gene data show CDR1 as SGHAT and CDR2 as FQNNGV. The trim removed 1 base at V and 8 bases at J, leaving 5 bases unmatched. The CDR3 loop spans 15 amino acids.

The CDR3 region is CASSIDRRGWYEQYF. In DNA, the CDR3 is TGTGCCAGTAGTATAGATCGACGGGGATGGTACGAGCAGTACTTC. The gene calls are TRBV19 and TRBJ2-7; D might be TRBD2 (5 bases). Germline CDR1 is LNHDA and CDR2 is SQIVND (reference sequence). Trimming stripped 0 bases from V and 4 bases from J, with 13 bases between. The CDR3 has 15 residues.

The chain combines TRBV5-1 with TRBJ2-5, with 9 nucleotides matching TRBD2. V trimming: 4 bases; J trimming: 2 bases; junction bases outside the gene matches: 6. Per germline, CDR1 SGHRS and CDR2 YFSETQ. The CDR3 is 15 residues long. As DNA, the CDR3 is TGCGCCAGCAGCGATCTAGCGGGGCCACAAGAGACCCAGTACTTC. Protein sequence: CASSDLAGPQETQYF.

A few counts support this clone. This chain uses TRBV20-1 with TRBJ1-6; TRBD1 is a possible D gene (5 bases). Germline V gene data show CDR1 as DFQATT and CDR2 as SNEGSKA (reference sequence). The CDR3 is made up of 14 amino acids. The V gene lost 3 bases and the J gene lost 7 bases, with 13 bases spanning the gap. The CDR3 here is CSASEGRRNSPLHF. CDR3 nucleotide sequence: TGCAGTGCTAGTGAGGGGAGACGAAATTCACCCCTCCACTTT.

The chain recombines TRBV6-1 with TRBJ2-7, with D perhaps matching TRBD2 (5 bases). The CDR3 runs 13 residues. Trimming took off 2 bases at V and 2 bases at J, with 7 bases between the two ends. The germline gives CDR1 MNHNS, CDR2 SASEGT. The CDR3 nucleotides read TGTGCCAGCAGTGAATCACTAGCCTACGAGCAGTACGTC. Amino acids: CASSESLAYEQYV.

CDR3 DNA sequence: TGCGCCAGCAGCTTGGATCGGAACACTGAAGCTTTCTTT. This translates into CASSLDRNTEAFF. The chain combines TRBV5-1 with TRBJ1-1; D gene uncertain. Germline-derived CDR1 and CDR2 are SGHRS and YFSETQ. Trimming cost V 0 bases and J 1 base, with 4 bases left between them. This CDR3 has 13 residues.

V gene TRBV5-4 combines with J gene TRBJ2-1, with 11 nucleotides matching TRBD2. Germline CDR1 reads SGHNT; CDR2 reads YYREEE (reference sequence). With V trimmed by 7 bases and J by 6 bases, 9 bases remained unmatched. The CDR3 spans 15 residues. Written as DNA, the CDR3 is TGTGCCAGCTCACTGACTAGCGGGATTTTCAATGAGCAGTTCTTC. Amino acids: CASSLTSGIFNEQFF. The variable domain in full, completed from reference TRBV5-4 and TRBJ2-1, reads ETGVTQSPTHLIKTRGQQVTLRCSSQSGHNTVSWYQQALGQGPQFIFQYYREEENGRGNFPPRFSGLQFPNYSSELNVNALELDDSALYLCASSLTSGIFNEQFFGPGTRLTVL.

This clone was seen a handful of times. The rearrangement links TRBV21-1 to TRBJ1-1; the table calls TRBD1, which could not be checked here. TRBV21-1 is recorded as a pseudogene. The CDR3 contains 14 residues. The chain's CDR3 is CASSTIGQGDEAFF. The CDR3 region has the DNA TGTGCCAGCAGCACGATCGGACAGGGGGATGAAGCTTTCTTT.

The chain joins TRBV7-6 to TRBJ1-1; a possible D gene is TRBD1 (6 bases). Germline V CDR1 and CDR2: SGHVS, FNYEAQ. Trimming cost V 5 bases and J 6 bases, with 16 bases left between them. The CDR3 runs 14 residues. CDR3 bases: TGTGCCAGCAGCCCCCAGGACAGTGGCGCTGAAGCTTTCTTT. This gives the protein CASSPQDSGAEAFF. The full variable domain, completed using reference TRBV7-6 and TRBJ1-1, is GAGVSQSPRYKVTKRGQDVALRCDPISGHVSLYWYRQALGQGPEFLTYFNYEAQQDKSGLPNDRFSAERPEGSISTLTIQRTEQRDSAMYRCASSPQDSGAEAFFGQGTRLTVV.

The J gene is TRBJ1-1, the V gene TRBV27, with 7 bases matching TRBD1. V trimming: 7 bases; J trimming: 3 bases; junction bases outside the gene matches: 8. The CDR3 sequence is 14 residues long. The germline gives CDR1 MNHEY, CDR2 SMNVEV (reference sequence). The CDR3 loop is CASTRGRGDTEAFF. The CDR3 DNA follows: TGTGCCAGCACTAGAGGCAGGGGGGACACTGAAGCTTTCTTT.

The chain carries TRBV7-9 and TRBJ2-7, with 9 nucleotides matching TRBD1. This CDR3 has 17 residues. After removal of 3 bases from V and 0 bases from J, the junction contained 9 bases not matched to a gene. The germline V gene has CDR1 SEHNR and CDR2 FQNEAQ (reference sequence). CDR3 in amino acids: CASSLGDRAKSSYEQYF. CDR3 sequence (DNA): TGTGCCAGCAGCTTGGGGGACAGGGCGAAGAGCTCCTACGAGCAGTACTTC.

The J gene is TRBJ2-7, the V gene TRBV28; the match to TRBD1 covers 9 bases. J gave up 2 bases and V 6 bases, and 11 bases lay outside the gene matches. The CDR3 is 16 residues long. Looked up from germline, CDR1 is MDHEN and CDR2 is SYDVKM. The CDR3 region has the DNA TGTGCCAGCAGCCCGCCCGTGGACAGGGGAACCTACGAGCAGTACTTC. Its protein is CASSPPVDRGTYEQYF.

CDR3 sequence: CASRGTGGYEQYV. The CDR3 DNA sequence: TGTGCCAGCAGGGGCACAGGGGGATACGAGCAGTACGTC. The chain recombines TRBV6-5 with TRBJ2-7; 8 nucleotides line up with TRBD1. From germline, CDR1 is MNHEY and CDR2 SVGAGI. The V and J ends lost 6 bases and 4 bases, in that order; junction bases with no gene match: 5. This CDR3 comprises 13 residues.

The table lists this clone with a count of one. The V gene is TRBV4-1, the J gene TRBJ2-3; weak D call: TRBD2 (5 bases). The CDR3 contains 17 residues. Trimming pared 4 bases from V and 0 bases from J, leaving 17 bases between. The germline gives CDR1 MGHRA, CDR2 YSYEKL. The CDR3 reads CASSRLVSGSSTDTQYF. The CDR3 DNA reads as TGCGCCAGCAGCCGGCTGGTGAGCGGATCTAGCACAGATACGCAGTATTTT.